The 18 T cell receptor beta chains below were found in one sample sequenced in a study of CD8 T cells in ankylosing spondylitis (dated by TCRdb to the late 2010s). Overall study outcomes, separate from this receptor: A TCR beta motif of 7 or 8 highly homologous amino acid variants appeared characteristic of blood from ankylosing spondylitis patients.

These receptors are not linked to any known antigen. Libraries were constructed by 5' RACE. The sequencer was an Illumina HiSeq 2500. Using fastp trimming at Q25 and MiXCR clonotype assembly, TCRdb reanalyzed the public sequencing data and kept in-frame beta chains. Records with the same CDR3 protein are collapsed into one entry carrying the most frequent genes and DNA. Here the sample has over 600,000 distinct CDR3 sequences; roughly 19% occur a single time. About a fifth of the sample comes from the top ten. The sequencing input was blood, either unsorted or a sorted T cell fraction (not recorded which). Receptors were obtained from a male donor with ankylosing spondylitis.

The chain recombines TRBV10-3 with TRBJ2-3, with TRBD1 matching over 7 bases. With V trimmed by 3 bases and J by 4 bases, 7 bases remained unmatched. The CDR3 spans 15 residues. From germline, CDR1 is ENHRY and CDR2 SYGVKD. CDR3 region: CAISDEGAVADTQYF. DNA for the CDR3: TGTGCCATCAGTGATGAGGGGGCAGTCGCAGATACGCAGTATTTT.

The chain joins TRBV10-2 to TRBJ1-1; no clear D gene. V was shortened by 0 bases and J by 5 bases, with 13 bases between the two germline ends. Per the germline V gene, CDR1 is WSHSY and CDR2 is SAAADI. The CDR3 spans 15 residues. The CDR3 region has the DNA TGCGCCAGCAGTGAGTCCAAGGTGTGGGCGACTGAAGCTTTCTTT. It yields the protein CASSESKVWATEAFF.

This clonotype was recorded a few times. The V call is TRBV12-3 or TRBV12-4, the J call TRBJ1-1, with no clear D. V shed 10 bases and J shed 1 base, with 13 bases lying between them. CDR3 size: 13 residues. The CDR3 sequence is CATKPQSNTEAFF. The CDR3 DNA follows: TGTGCCACAAAACCCCAGTCGAACACTGAAGCTTTCTTT.

This clonotype was detected only a few times. V usage is TRBV27 and J usage is TRBJ2-1; either TRBD1 or TRBD2 may fit D (6 bases each). The germline gives CDR1 MNHEY, CDR2 SMNVEV (reference sequence). The CDR3 has 14 residues. V dropped 7 bases and J dropped 1 base, with 11 bases sitting between them. CDR3 amino acids: CASNVGGSYNEQFF. In DNA form, the CDR3 reads TGTGCCAGCAACGTAGGGGGGTCCTACAATGAGCAGTTCTTC.

This clonotype has a handful of counts. V gene TRBV25-1 combines with J gene TRBJ1-4, with D possibly matching TRBD1 (5 bases). V lost 4 bases and J lost 0, with 9 bases in between. This CDR3 is built from 15 residues. Germline CDR1 is MGHDK and CDR2 is SYGVNS. CDR3 residues: CASSVPTATNEKLFF. The CDR3 DNA reads TGTGCCAGCAGTGTCCCGACAGCAACTAATGAAAAACTGTTTTTT.

The genes are TRBV5-5 and TRBJ1-3, with 11 nucleotides matching TRBD1. With V trimmed by 0 bases and J by 4 bases, 6 bases remained unmatched. CDR1 is SGHKS and CDR2 is YYEKEE in the germline V gene (reference sequence). CDR3 length: 17 amino acids. CDR3 sequence: CASSLAGQGERGNTIYF. The CDR3 DNA sequence: TGTGCCAGCAGCTTGGCGGGACAGGGGGAGAGAGGAAACACCATATATTTT.

This clonotype was counted only a few times. This sequence joins TRBV3-1 and TRBJ1-3; 9 bases align to TRBD1. This CDR3 contains 17 residues. V shed 6 bases and J 0 bases; nucleotides not matched to a gene: 9. Per the germline V gene, CDR1 is LGHDT and CDR2 is YNNKEL (reference sequence). CDR3 residues: CASRPGQGKSSGNTIYF. CDR3 sequence (DNA): TGTGCCAGCAGGCCGGGACAGGGAAAAAGCTCTGGAAACACCATATATTTT.

The chain employs TRBV7-2 and TRBJ2-1; unclear D gene. Per germline, CDR1 SGHTA and CDR2 FQGNSA. Trimming took 5 bases from V and 5 from J, leaving 10 bases between them. CDR3 length: 13 residues. The CDR3 DNA reads TGTGCCAGCAGCCGTACCCTTAACAATGAGCAGTTCTTC. This codes for CASSRTLNNEQFF. The full variable domain, with the rest looked up from reference TRBV7-2 and TRBJ2-1, is GAGVSQSPSNKVTEKGKDVELRCDPISGHTALYWYRQSLGQGLEFLIYFQGNSAPDKSGLPSDRFSAERTGGSVSTLTIQRTQQEDSAVYLCASSRTLNNEQFFGPGTRLTVL.

V gene TRBV7-9 combines with J gene TRBJ2-1, with 16 bases identical to TRBD2. The CDR3 runs 14 residues. V trimming: 10 bases; J trimming: 7 bases; junction bases outside the gene matches: 4. The germline V gene encodes CDR1 SEHNR and CDR2 FQNEAQ (reference sequence). The CDR3 sequence is CAMPGLAGGNEQFF. For the CDR3, the DNA is TGTGCCATGCCGGGACTAGCGGGAGGGAATGAGCAGTTCTTC.

The chain is built from TRBV27 and TRBJ1-5; D gene uncertain. Trimming stripped 0 bases from V and 3 bases from J, with 9 bases between. Germline V gene sequence: CDR1 MNHEY, CDR2 SMNVEV (reference sequence). This CDR3 has 15 residues. CDR3 residues: CASSLSTDYNQPQHF. The CDR3 DNA follows: TGTGCCAGCAGTTTATCAACAGACTACAATCAGCCCCAGCATTTT.

The chain is built from TRBV4-1 and TRBJ1-2; a weak D match, TRBD1 (5 bases). Trimming took off 4 bases at V and 4 bases at J, with 13 bases between the two ends. Germline CDR1 reads MGHRA; CDR2 reads YSYEKL. This CDR3 has 14 amino acids. CDR3 in DNA: TGCGCCAGCAGCCTTACGACAGAAAGCTATGGCTACACCTTC. Translating it yields CASSLTTESYGYTF.

This clonotype was seen many times. V is TRBV4-2 and J is TRBJ1-5, with D possibly TRBD1 on 6 matching bases. The CDR3 loop spans 16 amino acids. From germline, CDR1 is LGHNA and CDR2 YNFKEQ. V was clipped by 4 bases and J by 5 bases, with 18 bases between them. The DNA for the CDR3 is TGTGCCAGCAGCCCCCGATCGACAGGCATGGATCAGCCCCAGCATTTT. Translating gives CASSPRSTGMDQPQHF.

This clonotype was seen a handful of times. The V gene is TRBV9, the J gene TRBJ1-3, with 7 bases lining up with TRBD1. Germline V gene lookup returns CDR1 SGDLS and CDR2 YYNGEE. The CDR3 runs 16 residues. Germline trimming cut 0 bases from V and 2 bases from J; bases unmatched to any gene: 5. CDR3 amino acids: CASSVDRGQTGNTIYF. CDR3 bases: TGTGCCAGCAGCGTAGATAGGGGGCAGACTGGAAACACCATATATTTT.

This chain joins TRBV29-1 and TRBJ2-3; 8 positions match TRBD2. Germline lookup yields CDR1 SQVTM and CDR2 ANQGSEA. The CDR3 runs to 14 residues. The trim removed 6 bases at V and 4 bases at J, leaving 9 bases unmatched. CDR3 residues: CSVGPGLEPDTQYF. The CDR3 DNA follows: TGCAGCGTGGGACCGGGACTAGAACCAGATACGCAGTATTTT.

This clonotype was counted ten times or more. The chain recombines TRBV28 with TRBJ1-2, with 8 bases aligning to TRBD1. Germline trimming cut 6 bases from V and 4 bases from J; bases unmatched to any gene: 4. CDR1 is MDHEN, CDR2 SYDVKM, per germline. CDR3 length: 13 amino acids. The chain's CDR3 is CASSQDRAYGYTF. As DNA, the CDR3 is TGTGCCAGCAGCCAGGACAGGGCCTATGGCTACACCTTC.

The rearrangement joins TRBV11-1 to TRBJ1-4, with D tentatively TRBD1 (5 bases). Germline V gene sequence: CDR1 SGHAT, CDR2 FQDESV (reference sequence). The V and J ends lost 7 bases and 0 bases respectively, with 24 bases between them. The CDR3 is made up of 19 amino acids. The chain's CDR3 is CASTPGQLLSYATNEKLFF. Here the CDR3 DNA reads TGTGCCAGCACCCCGGGGCAGCTTCTTTCGTATGCAACTAATGAAAAACTGTTTTTT.

The V and J genes are TRBV25-1 and TRBJ2-2; D not certain. The CDR3 loop spans 16 amino acids. Germline values: CDR1 MGHDK, CDR2 SYGVNS. V lost 3 bases and J lost 4, with 15 bases in between. The CDR3 bases are TGTGCCAGCAGTGACCCTGGTAGACATCTCACCGGGGAGCTGTTTTTT. Protein: CASSDPGRHLTGELFF.

J is TRBJ1-2 and V is TRBV4-1; no clear D gene. This CDR3 comprises 17 residues. Germline values: CDR1 MGHRA, CDR2 YSYEKL. Trimming removed 0 bases from V and 7 bases from J, with 21 bases in between. The CDR3 DNA sequence: TGCGCCAGCAGCCAAGAACCCGAAGGGAAGGGAACCCGTGGCTACACCTTC. It encodes CASSQEPEGKGTRGYTF.